A single sample gave rise to the 16 T cell receptor beta chains below, sequenced in a study of T-cell reconstitution after alpha-beta-depleted transplantation in children. Unique molecular identifiers featured in how the TCRbeta library was prepared. TCRdb reprocessed the PCR reads with MiXCR, giving one entry per CDR3 protein. The sample includes 450,000 to 500,000 distinct CDR3 sequences, about 12% of them seen just once. The sequenced sample was PBMCs from the stem cell graft donor, obtained from the stem cell graft. All receptors derive from a human donor who donated a stem cell graft to a child with combined immunodeficiency.

This clonotype showed up many times. The rearrangement links TRBV25-1 to TRBJ1-1, with a tentative D call TRBD1 (5 bases). V was shortened by 9 bases and J by 4 bases, with 12 bases between the two germline ends. The CDR3 covers 12 residues. CDR1 MGHDK and CDR2 SYGVNS come from the germline V gene. The CDR3 spells CASGEGLTEAFF. The CDR3 nucleotides are TGTGCCAGTGGAGAGGGGCTCACTGAAGCTTTCTTT.

In this sample, this clonotype turned up a few times. The chain recombines TRBV7-6 with TRBJ2-5; TRBD2 aligns across 8 bases. Germline trimming cut 4 bases from V and 0 bases from J; bases unmatched to any gene: 4. CDR3 length: 15 residues. Germline loops: CDR1 SGHVS, CDR2 FNYEAQ. CDR3 residues: CASSYTGGNQETQYF. As DNA, the CDR3 is TGTGCCAGCAGCTACACGGGAGGGAACCAAGAGACCCAGTACTTC.

This clonotype was found many times. The chain is built from TRBV11-1 and TRBJ1-1, with D unclear. There are 13 residues in the CDR3. With 10 bases removed from V and 3 bases from J, the gap between germline ends came to 15 bases. Germline lookup yields CDR1 SGHAT and CDR2 FQDESV (reference sequence). The CDR3 nucleotides read TGTGCCACCTCATTAGGGCAGCACACTGAAGCTTTCTTT. This translates into CATSLGQHTEAFF.

The table lists this clonotype with a few counts. The chain uses TRBV12-3 or TRBV12-4 and TRBJ1-2; D gene ambiguous. V lost 6 bases and J 5 bases, leaving 10 bases between the germline ends. The CDR3 runs 12 residues. Here the CDR3 reads CASRADGYGYTF. CDR3 sequence (DNA): TGTGCCAGCAGGGCGGACGGTTATGGCTACACCTTC.

This rearrangement joins TRBV6-1 to TRBJ2-2, with unresolved D. CDR1 MNHNS and CDR2 SASEGT come from the germline V gene. This CDR3 is built from 14 residues. Trimming cost V 5 bases and J 3 bases, with 10 bases left between them. The CDR3 is CASSTVRDTGELFF. As DNA, the CDR3 is TGTGCCAGCAGTACAGTCCGGGACACCGGGGAGCTGTTTTTT.

This clonotype showed up just a few times. The chain couples TRBV20-1 to TRBJ1-2; D unclear. The CDR3 sequence is 15 residues long. V was pared by 0 bases and J by 3 bases, with 14 bases between. Germline loops: CDR1 DFQATT, CDR2 SNEGSKA (reference sequence). In DNA, the CDR3 is TGCAGTGCTAGAGATATAGTACTACCCGACTATGGCTACACCTTC. It is translated as CSARDIVLPDYGYTF.

This clonotype was recorded a few times. This rearrangement joins TRBV12-3 or TRBV12-4 to TRBJ1-1; D not resolved. This CDR3 is 14 amino acids long. Trimming took 3 bases from V and 2 from J, leaving 10 bases between them. CDR3 coding DNA: TGTGCCAGCAGTTTGGGTATCTACAACACTGAAGCTTTCTTT. This sequence encodes CASSLGIYNTEAFF.

This clonotype showed up just a few times. The chain couples TRBV6-2 or TRBV6-3 to TRBJ1-1; 9 bases fit TRBD1. The V and J ends lost 5 bases and 5 bases, in that order; junction bases with no gene match: 9. Germline assignment: CDR1 MNHEY and CDR2 SVGEGT. The CDR3 runs to 15 residues. In nucleotides, the CDR3 is TGTGCCAGCAGTCGTCCGGGACAGGGAGGTACTGAAGCTTTCTTT. Amino acids: CASSRPGQGGTEAFF.

The chain has TRBV12-3 or TRBV12-4 and TRBJ2-7, with 11 bases fitting TRBD2. Trimming took 4 bases from V and 9 from J; bases not matched to a gene: 17. This CDR3 is 17 amino acids long. Here the CDR3 reads CASSSPTSGDLWEGQYF. CDR3 DNA sequence: TGTGCCAGCAGTTCACCGACTAGCGGGGACCTTTGGGAGGGGCAGTACTTC.

A few counts support this clonotype. In DNA, the CDR3 is TGTGCCAGCAGCCAGCGGGGGGACTACACAGATACGCAGTATTTT. This translates into CASSQRGDYTDTQYF. The genes are TRBV11-2 and TRBJ2-3, with TRBD2 identical over 9 bases. The CDR3 totals 15 residues. Germline CDR1 and CDR2: SGHAT and FQNNGV. With V trimmed by 5 bases and J by 2 bases, 5 bases remained unmatched.

This clonotype came up once. This rearrangement joins TRBV19 to TRBJ1-2, with no clear D. The CDR3 sequence is 14 residues long. CDR1 LNHDA and CDR2 SQIVND come from the germline V gene (reference sequence). Between the trimmed V and J ends, which lost 7 bases and 2 bases, there was a span of 14 bases. Here the CDR3 reads CASTSGRENYGYTF. CDR3 nucleotides: TGTGCCAGTACCTCGGGGAGGGAAAACTATGGCTACACCTTC.

This chain connects TRBV2 to TRBJ1-3; possibly TRBD1 for D (6 bases). The V gene lost 4 bases and the J gene lost 0 bases, with 16 bases spanning the gap. CDR1 SNHLY and CDR2 FYNNEI come from the germline V gene. The CDR3 runs 17 residues. This chain's CDR3 is CASSGMGGPRSGNTIYF. For the CDR3, the DNA is TGTGCCAGCAGTGGGATGGGGGGGCCGCGCTCTGGAAACACCATATATTTT.

The genes are TRBV12-3 or TRBV12-4 and TRBJ1-1; D ambiguous. The CDR3 consists of 13 residues. The V gene lost 2 bases and the J gene lost 7 bases, with 11 bases spanning the gap. The CDR3 is CASSLPREVEAFF. Here the CDR3 DNA reads TGTGCCAGCAGTTTACCACGCGAAGTTGAAGCTTTCTTT.

The sample holds many counts of this clonotype. The chain joins TRBV12-3 or TRBV12-4 to TRBJ2-1, with D unclear. The V gene lost 8 bases and the J gene lost 1 base, with 12 bases spanning the gap. The CDR3 contains 14 residues. This chain's CDR3 is CASEMGTSYNEQFF. CDR3 DNA: TGTGCCAGCGAAATGGGCACTTCCTACAATGAGCAGTTCTTC.

The chain is built from TRBV7-3 and TRBJ2-2; 7 bases fit TRBD2. CDR1 and CDR2 (germline): SGHTA, FQGTGA. The length of the CDR3 is 16 residues. The V gene end was trimmed by 5 bases and the J gene end by 1 base; junction bases not matched to a gene: 7. CDR3: CASSPGSGMNTGELFF. The CDR3 DNA is TGTGCCAGCAGCCCGGGGAGCGGGATGAACACCGGGGAGCTGTTTTTT.

The table lists this clonotype with many counts. V and J are TRBV4-3 and TRBJ2-3; 11 bases are a match to TRBD2. Germline lookup yields CDR1 LGHNA and CDR2 YSLEER. V was pared by 0 bases and J by 6 bases, with 8 bases of the junction left unmatched. The CDR3 runs 17 residues. CDR3 coding DNA: TGCGCCAGCAGCCAAGATTATAGGCTAGCGGGAGGTGATACGCAGTATTTT. Its translation: CASSQDYRLAGGDTQYF.